A selection of T cell receptor beta chains follows, all from one sample in a study of blood T cell repertoires in COVID-19. Libraries were prepared by immunoSEQ multiplex PCR; TCRdb keeps only in-frame clonotypes and omits some of them. Here the sample spans about 130,000 clones, approximately 85% being singletons. Sequencing was performed on peripheral blood. These receptors were obtained from a human donor in a cohort sampled during active COVID-19. CDR3s include the opening cysteine and the closing phenylalanine or tryptophan. D genes are given only for firm matches. Rows may omit the clone size; those that give it use once, few, many or a size class.

TRBV5-1	.	.	TRBJ1-1	TGCGCCAGCAGCTTTTCCAGGGGATTGAGCACTGAAGCTTTCTTT	CASSFSRGLSTEAFF
TRBV4-2	.	.	TRBJ1-4	TGTGCCAGCAGTTCTCAAACAGGGTACGGGGCCGAAAAACTGTTTTTT	CASSSQTGYGAEKLFF
TRBV4-1	.	.	TRBJ1-4	TGCGCCAGCAGCCATGGGACGGGAGTACCTGAAAAACTGTTTTTT	CASSHGTGVPEKLFF
TRBV19	.	.	TRBJ1-1	TGTGCCAGTAGTATTCGGATGGCCGGGAGGACTGAAGCTTTCTTT	CASSIRMAGRTEAFF
TRBV10-2	.	.	TRBJ1-2	TGCGCCAGCAGTGAATCCCGTGGCAGGGGACCCTCCTGGGGCTACACCTTC	CASSESRGRGPSWGYTF
TRBV10-3	.	TRBD1	TRBJ2-5	TGTGCCATCAGTGAAGGGGGCGCGGAGACCCAGTACTTC	CAISEGGAETQYF
TRBV5-8	.	TRBD1	TRBJ2-3	TGTGCCAGCAGCATAGGACAGGGAACAGATACGCAGTATTTT	CASSIGQGTDTQYF
TRBV5-1	.	TRBD1	TRBJ1-2	TGCGCCAGCAGCGCCGGACAGGGGGCCCCTTCCTATGGCTACACCTTC	CASSAGQGAPSYGYTF
TRBV3-1/TRBV3-2	.	.	TRBJ1-2	TGTGCCAGCAGAAAAGACAGCGTGGGTGGCTACACCTTC	CASRKDSVGGYTF
TRBV20-1	.	TRBD1	TRBJ1-2	TGCAGTGCTAGTCTGACAGGGACTGGCTACACCTTC	CSASLTGTGYTF
TRBV6-5	.	.	TRBJ1-1	TGTGCCAGCAGTTACGGGGGGGTGAACACTGAAGCTTTCTTT	CASSYGGVNTEAFF
TRBV4-2	.	.	TRBJ1-2	TGTGCCAGCAGCCAAGGAGGTGGGAGGGCAGACTATGGCTACACCTTC	CASSQGGGRADYGYTF
TRBV15	once	.	TRBJ1-2	TGTGCCGCCAGCCCGGTCAGAGGGCGGAATGGCTACACCTTC	CAASPVRGRNGYTF
TRBV7-8	.	TRBD2	TRBJ2-5	TGTGCCAGCAGCCCGCGGGAGGGGGTGGGAGAGACCCAGTACTTC	CASSPREGVGETQYF
TRBV29-1	.	TRBD2	TRBJ2-3	TGCAGCGTTCGTCGCGGGGGGACTAGCACAGATACGCAGTATTTT	CSVRRGGTSTDTQYF
TRBV19	.	.	TRBJ2-7	TGTGCCAGCGGCCTTTTAGCAGCAGTCCACGAGCAGTACTTC	CASGLLAAVHEQYF
TRBV7-2	.	.	TRBJ2-7	TGTGCCAGCAGCTCCGTCACCGGGGAGCAGTACTTC	CASSSVTGEQYF
TRBV11-2	.	.	TRBJ1-1	TGTGCCAGCAGCTCGTACCCAGGGATCAAAACTGAAGCTTTCTTT	CASSSYPGIKTEAFF
TRBV5-1	.	TRBD1	TRBJ1-2	TGCGCCAGCAGCTTGGAGAGGTCCGGGACAGCCGCCTCTGTAAGCTTC	CASSLERSGTAASVSF
TRBV10-3	.	.	TRBJ1-1	TGTGCCATCAGTGACAGGACAGAAGCTTTCTTT	CAISDRTEAFF
TRBV6-1	medium-sized	TRBD2	TRBJ2-1	TGTGCCAGCAGTGAAGTCGGGGGGGCATACAATGAGCAGTTCTTC	CASSEVGGAYNEQFF
TRBV6-5	.	TRBD1	TRBJ2-7	TGTGCCAGCAACGGGGGGACAGGGAACGTCTACGAGCAGTACTTC	CASNGGTGNVYEQYF
TRBV28	.	.	TRBJ2-3	TGTGCCAGCAGTTTGGGGGCATCAGATACGCAGTATTTT	CASSLGASDTQYF
TRBV19	.	TRBD1	TRBJ1-5	TGTGCCAGTAGTATAACGACAGGGTTAAATCAGCCCCAGCATTTT	CASSITTGLNQPQHF
TRBV20-1	.	.	TRBJ1-1	TGCAGTGCTATTAGAGGGCCGGAAGCTTTCTTT	CSAIRGPEAFF
TRBV29-1	.	.	TRBJ2-1	TGCAGCGTTGAACCCGGCGTCGGGAATGAGCAGTTCTTC	CSVEPGVGNEQFF
TRBV19	.	TRBD2	TRBJ2-5	TGTGCCAGTAGTGGGACTAGCCTCGAGACCCAGTACTTC	CASSGTSLETQYF
TRBV18	.	TRBD2	TRBJ2-7	TGTGCCAGCTCTAAGTTAGGACTAGCGGGGGGCCCTTCGGACGAGCAGTACTTC	CASSKLGLAGGPSDEQYF
TRBV5-1	.	TRBD1	TRBJ2-1	TGCGCCAGCAGCTTGTCGGCAGGGGGCTATGAGCAGTTCTTC	CASSLSAGGYEQFF
TRBV5-1	once	.	TRBJ2-7	TGCGCCAGCAGCTCCAACAGGGTAGACTACGAGCAGTACTTC	CASSSNRVDYEQYF
TRBV6-5	.	.	TRBJ2-7	TGTGCCAGCAAGCGTATTCCCGGGGGAGACTACGAGCAGTACTTC	CASKRIPGGDYEQYF
TRBV5-8	.	TRBD2	TRBJ2-3	TGTGCCAGCAGCTTGAAAACTAGCGGGGGAGTCAGAACAGATACGCAGTATTTT	CASSLKTSGGVRTDTQYF
TRBV5-6	.	TRBD1	TRBJ2-7	TGTGCCAGCAGCCCTCGGACAGGTTCGGGGCAGTACTTC	CASSPRTGSGQYF
TRBV7-8	.	.	TRBJ2-5	TGTGCCAGCAGCTTAGGCCTTGGCAGGGAAGAGACCCAGTACTTC	CASSLGLGREETQYF
TRBV5-6	.	.	TRBJ1-1	TGTGCCAGCAGCTTAGGGGCTCTAGCTGAAGCTTTCTTT	CASSLGALAEAFF
TRBV10-1	.	.	TRBJ2-3	TGCGCCAGCAGTGAGGGAGGAGCGGCCACAGATACGCAGTATTTT	CASSEGGAATDTQYF
TRBV20-1	.	TRBD2	TRBJ2-1	TGCAGTGCTAGTGGCGGCGGACTAGCGGGGGGTCCCACAAGCAATGAGCAGTTCTTC	CSASGGGLAGGPTSNEQFF
TRBV5-1	.	TRBD1	TRBJ1-1	TGCGCCAGCAGCCCAAACCCACAGGGGGCCACTGAAGCTTTCTTT	CASSPNPQGATEAFF
TRBV4-1	few	TRBD2	TRBJ2-3	TGCGCCAGCAGCCAAGTTCTGGCTAGCGGGGGGGAAGGTACGCAGTATTTT	CASSQVLASGGEGTQYF
TRBV30	.	.	TRBJ2-3	TGTGCCTGGAGGGATGGGGGAGGTACAGATACGCAGTATTTT	CAWRDGGGTDTQYF
TRBV11-2	.	.	TRBJ2-1	TGTGCCAGCAGCTTCCGGACACCGGGCCTCCTATTAAATGAGCAGTTCTTC	CASSFRTPGLLLNEQFF
TRBV7-8	.	TRBD1	TRBJ2-2	TGTGCCAGCAGCGCCAGACAGGGGGGGTCGAACACCGGGGAGCTGTTTTTT	CASSARQGGSNTGELFF
TRBV15	.	.	TRBJ2-5	TGTGCCACCAGCAATCGTTTGACCCAGTACTTC	CATSNRLTQYF
TRBV10-3	.	.	TRBJ2-7	TGTGCCATCGGGGACCGGGACAAGGGGGCCTACGAGCAGTACTTC	CAIGDRDKGAYEQYF
TRBV7-9	.	TRBD1	TRBJ2-7	TGTGCCAGCAGCTTAGCTGGCGGGACAGGGGCCGAGCAGTACTTC	CASSLAGGTGAEQYF
TRBV2	.	TRBD1	TRBJ1-1	TGTGCCAGCAGTCTGGAGACAGGGGACACTGAAGCTTTCTTT	CASSLETGDTEAFF
TRBV5-1	.	TRBD2	TRBJ2-3	TGCGCCAGCAGCTTGACTAGCGCTCGCACAGATACGCAGTATTTT	CASSLTSARTDTQYF
TRBV29-1	few	TRBD1	TRBJ1-2	TGCAGCGTTGAATACTCTGCGACAGGGGTCCACGGCTACACCTTC	CSVEYSATGVHGYTF
TRBV5-4	.	.	TRBJ2-7	TGTGCCAGCAGCTCCGGGACTCCCCCGGGCCACGAGCAGTACTTC	CASSSGTPPGHEQYF
TRBV7-6	.	.	TRBJ2-2	TGTGCCAGCAGCTTAGCGGTAGAAGTACGGACCGGGGAGCTGTTTTTT	CASSLAVEVRTGELFF
TRBV6-6	.	.	TRBJ1-6	TGTGCCAGCCTCTGGGGAAGGACACCAAATTCACCCCTCCACTTT	CASLWGRTPNSPLHF
TRBV20-1	.	.	TRBJ1-1	TGCAGTGCTAGTCCTGTGAACACTGAAGCTTTCTTT	CSASPVNTEAFF
TRBV18	.	.	TRBJ2-3	TGTGCCAGCTCACCAAGCCTAAGCCCAGATACGCAGTATTTT	CASSPSLSPDTQYF
TRBV3-1/TRBV3-2	.	.	TRBJ1-3	TGTGCCAGCAGCCAAGTTCAGGCAGGTGGAAACACCATATATTTT	CASSQVQAGGNTIYF
TRBV2	.	.	TRBJ2-7	TGTGCCAGCAGTGAAGCAGGACGGGGGAGCTCCTACGAGCAGTACTTC	CASSEAGRGSSYEQYF
TRBV30	once	TRBD2	TRBJ2-1	TGTGCCTGGAGTGGTTTTGCGGGGGGGCGTTCCCCCTACAATGAGCAGTTCTTC	CAWSGFAGGRSPYNEQFF
TRBV2	.	TRBD1	TRBJ1-3	TGTGCCAGCGCCAGGGGGCCGACTGGAAACACCATATATTTT	CASARGPTGNTIYF
TRBV3-1/TRBV3-2	.	TRBD2	TRBJ2-1	TGTGCCAGCAGCCACCCTAGCGGGGGGAATCGGTTCTTC	CASSHPSGGNRFF
TRBV5-4	.	TRBD1	TRBJ1-3	TGTGCCAGCAGCTCCAGGGGGTCAAACACCATATATTTT	CASSSRGSNTIYF
TRBV5-1	.	TRBD2	TRBJ2-1	TGCGCCAGCAGAGGCGGACTAGCGGGGGGTTACAATGAGCAGTTCTTC	CASRGGLAGGYNEQFF